A selection of T cell receptor beta chains follows, all from one sample in a study of Ad26.COV2.S vaccination and SARS-CoV-2 variants. Data came from immunoSEQ multiplex PCR; TCRdb stores just in-frame clones and leaves some out. The data contain around 340,000 clones, approximately 86% of them seen just once; the ten biggest clones take up around a tenth. The sequencing used peripheral blood, collected in a trial of Ad26.COV2.S vaccine versus placebo. These TCRs come from a person aged 18-65 years who received the Ad26.COV2.S COVID-19 vaccine or a placebo. Each CDR3 is given with its conserved first and last residue. A D gene is named only where the DNA matches it firmly. Rows may omit the clone size; those that give it use once, few, many or a size class.

d_gene	j_gene	abundance	v_gene	CDR3nt	CDR3aa
TRBD1	TRBJ1-5	once	TRBV6-2/TRBV6-3	TGTGCCAGCAGTACCGGGACAGGGTGGCAGCCCCAGCATTTT	CASSTGTGWQPQHF
NA	TRBJ1-1	NA	TRBV29-1	TGCAGCGTTGTAAGGTCAATGGGCACTGAAGCTTTCTTT	CSVVRSMGTEAFF
TRBD1	TRBJ2-1	NA	TRBV7-8	TGTGCCAGCAGCTCTGGATCCGGGACAGGATACAATGAGCAGTTCTTC	CASSSGSGTGYNEQFF
NA	TRBJ1-2	NA	TRBV7-9	TGTGCCAGCAGCTTAGCCGCGGCGTCGTATGGCTACACCTTC	CASSLAAASYGYTF
NA	TRBJ2-4	NA	TRBV4-3	TGCGCCAGCAGCCAAGATCACCGCGGAGACATTCAGTACTTC	CASSQDHRGDIQYF
NA	TRBJ2-7	NA	TRBV11-2	TGTGCCAGCAGCTCTCTATCCCCCCACGAGCAGTACTTC	CASSSLSPHEQYF
NA	TRBJ1-1	NA	TRBV18	TGTGCCAGCTCAGTTGGGGGCTGGGACACTGAAGCTTTCTTT	CASSVGGWDTEAFF
NA	TRBJ1-2	many	TRBV19	TGTGCCAGTAGTAGTGCGGCTAACTATGGCTACACCTTC	CASSSAANYGYTF
TRBD1	TRBJ1-3	NA	TRBV6-5	TGTGCCAGCAGCCTACAGGGGGCAATAGGAAACACCATATATTTT	CASSLQGAIGNTIYF
TRBD1	TRBJ1-1	few	TRBV5-1	TGCGCCAGCAGCTCCAGGGGGCATGGGACTGAAGCTTTCTTT	CASSSRGHGTEAFF
TRBD1	TRBJ2-7	NA	TRBV4-1	TGCGCCAGCAGCCGAGGACAGGTCGCCACCTCCTACGAGCAGTACTTC	CASSRGQVATSYEQYF
TRBD1	TRBJ1-2	NA	TRBV11-2	TGTGCCAGCAGCTTAGGGACAGGGGGCAGGGGTTGGGGCTACACCTTC	CASSLGTGGRGWGYTF
NA	TRBJ2-3	NA	TRBV18	TGTGCCAGCTTCCCTATGGACGCAGCCAGCCGCATCTCTAGCACAGATACGCAGTATTTT	CASFPMDAASRISSTDTQYF
TRBD2	TRBJ2-1	once	TRBV7-2	TGTGCCAGCAGCCCCTTAGCGGGAGCGGGTGAGCAGTTCTTC	CASSPLAGAGEQFF
TRBD2	TRBJ2-2	NA	TRBV24-1	TGTGCCACCAGTGATTTGCGTAGCGGGACGAACACCGGGGAGCTGTTTTTT	CATSDLRSGTNTGELFF
NA	TRBJ2-7	NA	TRBV3-1/TRBV3-2	TGTGCCAGCAGCCAAGAACGGTTTCACTACGAGCAGTACTTC	CASSQERFHYEQYF
NA	TRBJ1-4	NA	TRBV19	TGTGCCAGTAGTATCGAGAGAAATGAAAAACTGTTTTTT	CASSIERNEKLFF
NA	TRBJ2-1	once	TRBV19	TGTGCCTCTGGGGGAGCGAGCTCCTACAATGAGCAGTTCTTC	CASGGASSYNEQFF
NA	TRBJ2-1	once	TRBV25-1	TGTGCCAGCAGTGAGGGGACTGGGGGTTTCAATGAGCAGTTCTTC	CASSEGTGGFNEQFF
NA	TRBJ2-7	NA	TRBV6-6	TGTGCCAGCAGTCCACTAGCCTACGAGCAGTACTTC	CASSPLAYEQYF
NA	TRBJ2-1	NA	TRBV6-1	TGTGCCAGCAGTGAGGGGTACGACAATGAGCAGTTCTTC	CASSEGYDNEQFF
TRBD1	TRBJ2-3	NA	TRBV5-1	TGCGCCAGCAGCTTGGATACAGGGGGCGCAGATACGCAGTATTTT	CASSLDTGGADTQYF
TRBD1	TRBJ2-2	NA	TRBV19	TGTGCCAGCCGCTCGCCAGACAGGGGACAAACGAACACCGGGGAGCTGTTTTTT	CASRSPDRGQTNTGELFF
TRBD1	TRBJ1-1	NA	TRBV2	TGTGCCAGCAGTGCCCAGGGGGTCGCTTTCTTT	CASSAQGVAFF
NA	TRBJ2-1	NA	TRBV7-2	TGTGCCAGCAGCTTATACGGGCGGCGCGAGCAGTTCTTC	CASSLYGRREQFF
TRBD2	TRBJ2-5	NA	TRBV18	TGTGCCAGCTCACCGCGGGCTAGCGGGCGCCAAGAGACCCAGTACTTC	CASSPRASGRQETQYF
NA	TRBJ1-5	NA	TRBV28	TGTGCCAGCAGTTTTCACGTAGGGGGATATAGCAATCAGCCCCAGCATTTT	CASSFHVGGYSNQPQHF
NA	TRBJ2-2	NA	TRBV27	TGTGCCAGCAGCCAGCAGGGGATCGGGGAGCTGTTTTTT	CASSQQGIGELFF
TRBD1	TRBJ2-2	NA	TRBV25-1	TGTGCCAGCAGTGAAGTCGACAGGGGCTCCGGGGAGCTGTTTTTT	CASSEVDRGSGELFF
TRBD1	TRBJ2-5	NA	TRBV5-1	TGCGCCACCGGGACAGGGGGCATCGGCGAGACCCAGTACTTC	CATGTGGIGETQYF
TRBD1	TRBJ1-1	once	TRBV9	TGTGCCAGCAGCCTAGGACAGGGAATTTCGAACACTGAAGCTTTCTTT	CASSLGQGISNTEAFF
TRBD1	TRBJ1-4	NA	TRBV4-3	TGCGCCAGCAGCCACCGATTACAGGGGGAGTTTAATGAAAAACTGTTTTTT	CASSHRLQGEFNEKLFF
TRBD2	TRBJ2-7	NA	TRBV20-1	TGCAGTGCTAGTAGCGGGCTGGCCTACGAGCAGTACTTC	CSASSGLAYEQYF
NA	TRBJ2-3	NA	TRBV19	TGTGCCAGTAGCGCCCTTTCCCGGGGCGGGGGCACAGATACGCAGTATTTT	CASSALSRGGGTDTQYF
NA	TRBJ1-1	NA	TRBV12-3/TRBV12-4	TGTGCCAGCAGTTTAGGGGTGGGCACTGAAGCTTTCTTT	CASSLGVGTEAFF
NA	TRBJ1-1	NA	TRBV19	TGTGCCAGTAGTATGGGTCCAGGGATAAACACTGAAGCTTTCTTT	CASSMGPGINTEAFF
TRBD1	TRBJ1-6	NA	TRBV10-3	TGTGCCATCACCGCCTACCGGGACAGTAATTCACCCCTCCACTTT	CAITAYRDSNSPLHF
NA	TRBJ2-2	NA	TRBV7-2	TGTGCCAGCAGCCACGGGAACACCGGGGAGCTGTTTTTT	CASSHGNTGELFF
NA	TRBJ1-5	NA	TRBV3-1/TRBV3-2	TGTGCCAGCAGCCAAGCAGTTGATAGCAATCAGCCCCAGCATTTT	CASSQAVDSNQPQHF
NA	TRBJ1-3	NA	TRBV12-3/TRBV12-4	TGTGCCAGCAGTTTTTCGGGGAACACCATATATTTT	CASSFSGNTIYF
NA	TRBJ2-3	NA	TRBV10-3	TGTGCCATCAGTGTGACAGGCGGTGCAGATACGCAGTATTTT	CAISVTGGADTQYF
NA	TRBJ1-3	once	TRBV7-2	TGTGCCAGCAGCGCACCCAGGACAGTCTCCTCTGGAAACACCATATATTTT	CASSAPRTVSSGNTIYF
NA	TRBJ1-4	NA	TRBV6-5	TGTGCCAGCAGCGGACTTCAATGGGGTGAAAAACTGTTTTTT	CASSGLQWGEKLFF
NA	TRBJ2-3	NA	TRBV5-4	TGTGCCAGCAGTTTTACAGGGTCCCGCACAGATACGCAGTATTTT	CASSFTGSRTDTQYF
NA	TRBJ1-5	NA	TRBV24-1	TGTGCCACCAGTGACCCCGCAGGGGATAATCAGCCCCAGCATTTT	CATSDPAGDNQPQHF
TRBD2	TRBJ2-1	NA	TRBV7-2	TGTGCCAGCAGCTTGATAGCGGGATACAATGAGCAGTTCTTC	CASSLIAGYNEQFF